Below, 27 T cell receptor beta chains from the same sample are listed, as sequenced in a study of a mutant IDH1 vaccine in newly diagnosed glioma. No antigens are known for them. This sample's time point: week 23, last vaccination. A single vaccine dose contained 300 ug of mutant IDH1 20-mer peptide, and topical imiquimod was used with it. Sequencing used immunoSEQ multiplex PCR; TCRdb keeps in-frame clones, though not all of them. The table records around 30,000 clones, roughly 90% of them present only once. This material consisted of PBMCs, taken from a glioma patient whose treatment included an IDH1 peptide vaccine. These receptors all come from a man in his forties with glioma.

This clone was observed a single time. The V call is TRBV6-5, the J call TRBJ1-1; D is unclear. The CDR3 extends over 14 amino acids. Germline V gene data show CDR1 as MNHEY and CDR2 as SVGAGI. Deletions cut 0 bases from V and 7 bases from J, with 12 bases between. The CDR3: CASSYSTRRVEAFF. The CDR3 DNA sequence: TGTGCCAGCAGTTACTCGACAAGGAGAGTTGAAGCTTTCTTT.

The rearrangement uses TRBV28 and TRBJ1-1, with no clear D. Germline CDR1 is MDHEN and CDR2 is SYDVKM. The CDR3 spans 19 residues. V was trimmed by 5 bases and J by 1 base, leaving 26 bases between them. The CDR3 loop is CASSPDGWLYVSGNTEAFF. For the CDR3, the DNA is TGTGCCAGCAGTCCTGACGGCTGGCTATATGTCTCTGGGAACACTGAAGCTTTCTTT.

The chain joins TRBV28 to TRBJ1-2; D is unresolved. The CDR3 covers 19 residues. Germline V gene lookup returns CDR1 MDHEN and CDR2 SYDVKM. V lost 0 bases to trimming and J lost 1 base, with 21 bases between them. The CDR3 DNA is TGTGCCAGCAGTTTATGGAGGCCTCGGCGGGAGGGCCGTAACTATGGCTACACCTTC. It translates to CASSLWRPRREGRNYGYTF.

This clone was found a few times. CDR3 sequence reads: CASSLGQGGYGYTF. In DNA, the CDR3 is TGTGCCAGCAGTTTGGGACAGGGGGGCTATGGCTACACCTTC. The chain carries TRBV28 and TRBJ1-2; 11 nucleotides match TRBD1. Germline V lookup: CDR1 MDHEN, CDR2 SYDVKM. The CDR3 totals 14 residues. With 3 bases clipped from V and 4 bases from J, the junction kept 1 base outside the gene matches.

The CDR3: CASSTTPGGRETQYF. In DNA, the CDR3 is TGTGCCAGCAGCACCACTCCGGGGGGCCGCGAGACCCAGTACTTC. The chain links TRBV7-6 to TRBJ2-5, with TRBD2 as a possible D gene (7 bases). The V gene's germline CDR1 is SGHVS and CDR2 FNYEAQ. Trimming took 5 bases from V and 5 from J, leaving 18 bases between them. This CDR3 spans 15 amino acids.

This clone has only one observation. This chain uses TRBV28 with TRBJ2-5, with D perhaps matching TRBD2 (5 bases). This CDR3 is 17 amino acids long. V lost 6 bases and J lost 4, with 24 bases in between. Germline V gives CDR1 MDHEN, CDR2 SYDVKM. The CDR3 sequence is CASSHNLPGGEGETQYF. The CDR3 nucleotides read TGTGCCAGCAGCCATAACCTCCCTGGCGGAGAGGGAGAGACCCAGTACTTC.

The chain's CDR3 is CAWSQETQYF. In nucleotides, the CDR3 is TGTGCCTGGAGTCAAGAGACCCAGTACTTC. This chain connects TRBV30 to TRBJ2-5, with D uncertain. V was shortened by 2 bases and J by 2 bases, with 0 bases between the two germline ends. CDR3 length equals 10 residues. Germline CDR1 GTSNPN, CDR2 SVGIG (reference sequence).

The V call is TRBV5-1, the J call TRBJ2-7; 12 nucleotides align to TRBD2. V was pared by 5 bases and J by 0 bases, with 6 bases of the junction left unmatched. CDR3 size: 16 residues. The germline gives CDR1 SGHRS, CDR2 YFSETQ. In nucleotides, the CDR3 is TGCGCCAGCAGGCTAGCGGGAGGGGAGAACTCCTACGAGCAGTACTTC. This gives the protein CASRLAGGENSYEQYF.

V and J are TRBV4-1 and TRBJ2-3, with D possibly TRBD2 on 5 matching bases. Germline assignment: CDR1 MGHRA and CDR2 YSYEKL. This CDR3 is built from 13 residues. Trimming left V 0 bases short and J 7 bases short, with 8 bases between. The CDR3 here is CASSQDEGYTQYF. The CDR3 DNA reads as TGCGCCAGCAGCCAAGATGAGGGATATACGCAGTATTTT.

The chain joins TRBV7-9 to TRBJ1-2; D ambiguous. This CDR3 is built from 15 residues. Looked up from germline, CDR1 is SEHNR and CDR2 is FQNEAQ (reference sequence). Deletions cut 3 bases from V and 4 bases from J, with 15 bases between. CDR3 nucleotide sequence: TGTGCCAGCAGCTTCACCGCGGGGAACGCCTATGGCTACACCTTC. Protein sequence: CASSFTAGNAYGYTF.

The chain is built from TRBV10-3 and TRBJ2-2; TRBD2 matches 8 bases. J was trimmed by 2 bases and V by 5 bases; bases with no gene match: 1. Per the germline V gene, CDR1 is ENHRY and CDR2 is SYGVKD. CDR3 length: 14 residues. Here the CDR3 reads CAISLAGNTGELFF. The CDR3 region has the DNA TGTGCCATCAGTCTAGCGGGTAACACCGGGGAGCTGTTTTTT.

The rearrangement uses TRBV6-4 and TRBJ2-7, with D unresolved. From germline, CDR1 is MRHNA and CDR2 SNTAGT. This CDR3 region has 12 residues. The germline V and J ends were trimmed by 3 bases and 2 bases, with 5 bases remaining between them. The CDR3 loop is CASSESPYEQYV. The CDR3 DNA reads as TGTGCCAGCAGTGAGAGTCCCTACGAGCAGTACGTC.

This rearrangement joins TRBV19 to TRBJ1-1; D remains unclear. Germline lookup yields CDR1 LNHDA and CDR2 SQIVND (reference sequence). This CDR3 is 13 amino acids long. Trimming stripped 3 bases from V and 0 bases from J, with 5 bases between. The CDR3 DNA follows: TGTGCCAGTAGTATCAACATGAACACTGAAGCTTTCTTT. Encoded protein: CASSINMNTEAFF.

This sequence joins TRBV6-5 and TRBJ1-2; D is unclear. The CDR3 covers 15 residues. Trimming removed 0 bases from V and 4 bases from J, with 12 bases in between. The V gene's germline CDR1 is MNHEY and CDR2 SVGAGI. CDR3 loop: CASSYSNEGVYGYTF. The CDR3 DNA reads TGTGCCAGCAGTTACTCGAATGAAGGAGTCTATGGCTACACCTTC.

This chain joins TRBV30 and TRBJ1-1; 7 bases map to TRBD1. The CDR3 is made up of 12 amino acids. After removal of 2 bases from V and 11 bases from J, the junction contained 8 bases not matched to a gene. CDR1 and CDR2 (germline): GTSNPN, SVGIG (reference sequence). CDR3 in DNA: TGTGCCTGGAGTACAACAGGGGTTAATGCTTTCTTT. This encodes CAWSTTGVNAFF. The full variable domain, its missing parts supplied by reference TRBV30 and TRBJ1-1, is SQTIHQWPATLVQPVGSPLSLECTVEGTSNPNLYWYRQAAGRGLQLLFYSVGIGQISSEVPQNLSASRPQDRQFILSSKKLLLSDSGFYLCAWSTTGVNAFFGQGTRLTVV.

V is TRBV28 and J is TRBJ2-1; 16 nucleotides match TRBD2. From germline, CDR1 is MDHEN and CDR2 SYDVKM. The CDR3 sequence is 22 residues long. V was clipped by 5 bases and J by 0 bases; unmatched bases: 16. The CDR3 loop is CASSLPTGGTSGRALSYNEQFF. The CDR3 bases are TGTGCCAGCAGTCTCCCGACAGGGGGGACTAGCGGGAGGGCCCTCTCCTACAATGAGCAGTTCTTC.

This rearrangement joins TRBV18 to TRBJ2-6, with 9 bases that match TRBD1. Germline V gene data show CDR1 as KGHSH and CDR2 as LQKENI. Germline trimming cut 2 bases from V and 3 bases from J; bases unmatched to any gene: 5. This CDR3 contains 17 residues. CDR3 in DNA: TGTGCCAGCTCACCATCACAGGGGGCTGATGGGGCCAACGTCCTGACTTTC. The encoded protein is CASSPSQGADGANVLTF.

This clone appeared a single time. The chain joins TRBV19 to TRBJ2-3, with TRBD2 matching 7 bases. With V trimmed by 3 bases and J by 3 bases, 6 bases remained unmatched. This CDR3 spans 15 amino acids. Germline loops: CDR1 LNHDA, CDR2 SQIVND (reference sequence). The CDR3 coding sequence is TGTGCCAGTAGTATTGGGCGGGAGAAGACAGATACGCAGTATTTT. Translating gives CASSIGREKTDTQYF.

The chain has TRBV11-2 and TRBJ1-6; no clear D. The CDR3 is 13 amino acids. V dropped 8 bases and J dropped 8 bases, with 13 bases sitting between them. Per the germline V gene, CDR1 is SGHAT and CDR2 is FQNNGV. As DNA, the CDR3 is TGTGCCAGCGGAAAAACTGGGGATTCACCCCTCCACTTT. It specifies CASGKTGDSPLHF. Combining the CDR3 with reference TRBV11-2 and TRBJ1-6 gives the whole variable domain EAGVAQSPRYKIIEKRQSVAFWCNPISGHATLYWYQQILGQGPKLLIQFQNNGVVDDSQLPKDRFSAERLKGVDSTLKIQPAKLEDSAVYLCASGKTGDSPLHFGNGTRLTVT.

On this clone itself: Distinct nucleotide sequences in the sample also encode this CDR3. The rearrangement joins TRBV19 to TRBJ2-7, with 8 nucleotides matching TRBD2. This CDR3 has 13 residues. Germline V lookup: CDR1 LNHDA, CDR2 SQIVND (reference sequence). Trimming removed 6 bases from V and 4 bases from J; junction bases left unmatched: 5. The CDR3 protein is CASSPGGPYEQYF. CDR3 nucleotide sequence: TGTGCCAGTAGCCCGGGGGGGCCGTACGAGCAGTACTTC. Full variable domain (remainder filled in from reference TRBV19 and TRBJ2-7): DGGITQSPKYLFRKEGQNVTLSCEQNLNHDAMYWYRQDPGQGLRLIYYSQIVNDFQKGDIAEGYSVSREKKESFPLTVTSAQKNPTAFYLCASSPGGPYEQYFGPGTRLTVT.

The J gene is TRBJ1-2, the V gene TRBV29-1; D not resolved. This CDR3 is 14 amino acids long. Germline assignment: CDR1 SQVTM and CDR2 ANQGSEA. V dropped 4 bases and J dropped 1 base, with 13 bases sitting between them. The CDR3 region is CSVGWLPGNYGYTF. The CDR3 DNA follows: TGCAGCGTTGGATGGCTCCCCGGTAACTATGGCTACACCTTC.

The gene calls are TRBV28 and TRBJ2-7; D may be TRBD1 (5 bases). Trimming pared 7 bases from V and 4 bases from J, leaving 20 bases between. This CDR3 is built from 15 residues. Per the germline V gene, CDR1 is MDHEN and CDR2 is SYDVKM. The CDR3 DNA reads TGTGCCAGCACCCCCCAGGCAGGGATTAAGTACGAGCAGTACGTC. Amino acids: CASTPQAGIKYEQYV.

The J gene is TRBJ1-1, the V gene TRBV7-8; no firm D call. CDR3 size: 15 residues. V lost 1 base, J lost 1 base, and 10 bases lay in between. The germline V gene encodes CDR1 SGHVS and CDR2 FQNEAQ. This CDR3 reads CASSLEREKNTEAFF. The DNA of the CDR3 is TGTGCCAGCAGCTTAGAGAGGGAGAAGAACACTGAAGCTTTCTTT.

The chain links TRBV18 to TRBJ2-5; D call uncertain. The CDR3 has 11 amino acids. The germline gives CDR1 KGHSH, CDR2 LQKENI. Trimming stripped 6 bases from V and 7 bases from J, with 9 bases between. CDR3 protein: CASSAEGTQYF. DNA for the CDR3: TGTGCCAGCTCGGCCGAAGGGACCCAGTACTTC.

The chain uses TRBV4-3 and TRBJ1-2; 7 bases line up with TRBD1. The trim removed 4 bases at V and 4 bases at J, leaving 6 bases unmatched. This CDR3 is built from 14 residues. Germline assignment: CDR1 LGHNA and CDR2 YSLEER. The CDR3: CASSPGDRPYGYTF. As DNA, the CDR3 is TGCGCCAGCAGCCCAGGGGACAGACCCTATGGCTACACCTTC.

The genes are TRBV2 and TRBJ1-2, with D perhaps TRBD1 (6 bases). CDR3 size: 16 residues. From germline, CDR1 is SNHLY and CDR2 FYNNEI. Trimming cost V 2 bases and J 0 bases, with 13 bases left between them. In nucleotides, the CDR3 is TGTGCCAGCAGTGAAAGGGGGTTGATGACTAACTATGGCTACACCTTC. It specifies CASSERGLMTNYGYTF. Combining the CDR3 with reference TRBV2 and TRBJ1-2 gives the whole variable domain EPEVTQTPSHQVTQMGQEVILRCVPISNHLYFYWYRQILGQKVEFLVSFYNNEISEKSEIFDDQFSVERPDGSNFTLKIRSTKLEDSAMYFCASSERGLMTNYGYTFGSGTRLTVV.

The chain uses TRBV6-6 and TRBJ2-5, with TRBD2 identical over 10 bases. The J call may be mistaken, given a closer DNA end match to TRBJ2-7. Germline V gene data show CDR1 as MNHNY and CDR2 as SVGAGI (reference sequence). There are 15 residues in the CDR3. CDR3 loop: CASRGTGTSVYEQYF. CDR3 in DNA: TGTGCCAGCAGAGGCACCGGGACTAGCGTCTACGAGCAGTACTTC.